A single sample is the source of the 9 T cell receptor beta chains below, sequenced in a study of early T cells in non-severe SARS-CoV-2 infection. MiXCR, applied by TCRdb to the 5' RACE reads, yields one record per CDR3 protein. The sample has over 95,000 distinct CDR3 sequences; about 15% are singletons. The specimen was whole blood. These receptors were taken from an adult who was a healthcare worker with PCR-confirmed SARS-CoV-2 infection or an uninfected control (not recorded which).

This clonotype was detected once. The chain combines TRBV12-3 or TRBV12-4 with TRBJ2-3; weak D call: TRBD2 (6 bases). This CDR3 is 12 amino acids long. The V end was cut by 6 bases, the J end by 4 bases, with 8 bases between. CDR3 amino acids: CASSVAADTQYF. CDR3 DNA: TGTGCCAGCAGCGTAGCGGCAGATACGCAGTATTTT.

The chain has TRBV5-1 and TRBJ2-4, with D tentatively TRBD1 or TRBD2 (5 bases each). From germline, CDR1 is SGHRS and CDR2 YFSETQ. CDR3 length equals 14 residues. The V end was cut by 0 bases, the J end by 8 bases, with 12 bases between. The CDR3 DNA is TGCGCCAGCAGCTTGGTGGGGGTCGGTGACATTCAGTACTTC. Protein product: CASSLVGVGDIQYF.

Ten or more counts support this clonotype. V usage is TRBV27 and J usage is TRBJ2-5; 10 nucleotides line up with TRBD1. This CDR3 has 15 residues. J was trimmed by 6 bases and V by 4 bases; bases with no gene match: 8. Germline CDR1 and CDR2: MNHEY and SMNVEV (reference sequence). CDR3 DNA sequence: TGTGCCAGCAGTTCTCCGGGACAGGGGAGGAAGACCCAGTACTTC. Translated, it gives CASSSPGQGRKTQYF.

The chain links TRBV28 to TRBJ1-2; D is unclear. Germline assignment: CDR1 MDHEN and CDR2 SYDVKM. Trimming stripped 1 base from V and 3 bases from J, with 12 bases between. The CDR3 covers 15 residues. The CDR3 bases are TGTGCCAGCAGTTTATTTTCTCAGATACACTATGGCTACACCTTC. This translates into CASSLFSQIHYGYTF.

J is TRBJ2-7 and V is TRBV20-1; weak D call: TRBD1 (5 bases). The CDR3 sequence is 16 residues long. In germline, CDR1 is DFQATT, CDR2 SNEGSKA (reference sequence). Trimming pared 1 base from V and 5 bases from J, leaving 21 bases between. The CDR3 loop reads CSARGSGATSFHEQYF. The DNA of the CDR3 is TGCAGTGCTAGAGGGTCTGGGGCTACTTCCTTCCACGAGCAGTACTTC.

V gene TRBV6-2 or TRBV6-3 combines with J gene TRBJ2-7, with 8 bases identical to TRBD2. Per germline, CDR1 MNHEY and CDR2 SVGEGT. V lost 0 bases and J lost 1; bases outside the gene matches: 8. The CDR3 contains 17 residues. The CDR3 nucleotides are TGTGCCAGCAGTTACTCGAAGTTCGGACTAGCTTCCTACGAGCAGTACTTC. Its translation is CASSYSKFGLASYEQYF.

This clonotype showed up just a few times. V and J are TRBV7-6 and TRBJ2-1; 9 bases are shared with TRBD1. Germline assignment: CDR1 SGHVS and CDR2 FNYEAQ. The CDR3 totals 16 residues. The V segment lost 4 bases and the J segment 0 bases; nucleotides outside the gene matches: 4. The CDR3 nucleotides are TGTGCCAGCAGCTCCAGGACAGGGGACTCCTACAATGAGCAGTTCTTC. It codes for CASSSRTGDSYNEQFF.

This clonotype was counted between two and nine times. The gene calls are TRBV11-2 and TRBJ2-1, with 8 bases lining up with TRBD2. Germline V gene data show CDR1 as SGHAT and CDR2 as FQNNGV. The V and J ends lost 1 base and 9 bases, in that order; junction bases with no gene match: 2. The CDR3 has 13 amino acids. The CDR3 loop is CASSLGGGFEQFF. The CDR3 DNA reads as TGTGCCAGCAGCTTAGGCGGGGGGTTTGAGCAGTTCTTC.

This clonotype came up a few times. The rearrangement links TRBV3-1 to TRBJ2-1; maybe TRBD2 (6 bases). Trimming left V 3 bases short and J 9 bases short, with 6 bases between. The CDR3 spans 11 residues. Germline values: CDR1 LGHDT, CDR2 YNNKEL (reference sequence). The CDR3 bases are TGTGCCAGCAGCCACGGGGGTGAGCAGTTCTTC. Translating gives CASSHGGEQFF.